This TCR beta chain came from a study of T cell responses to AZD1222 COVID-19 vaccine. The study's findings and limits: Scientists sampled the repertoires only once the peak T cell response had passed. Baseline serostatus was positive in only a handful of AZD1222 recipients.

Measured with immunoSEQ multiplex PCR; TCRdb has only the in-frame clones, and not every one. This sample has fewer than 150,000 clones, with roughly nine tenths found just once. The CDR3 runs 15 residues. V shed 4 bases, J shed 0 bases, and the junction held 4 bases outside the gene matches. Per the germline V gene, CDR1 is SGHRS and CDR2 is YFSETQ. About this clone itself: No antigen is known for it.

Here the sequenced sample was peripheral blood, taken on day 0 of AZD1222 vaccination. The TCR sequence derives from an adult in good health. The rearrangement links TRBV5-1 to TRBJ1-5, with 7 positions matching TRBD1. CDR3 in amino acids: CASSPDRDSNQPQHF. The CDR3 nucleotides are TGCGCCAGCAGCCCCGACAGGGATAGCAATCAGCCCCAGCATTTT.